A single sample gave rise to the 29 T cell receptor beta chains below, sequenced in a study of CD8 T cells in ankylosing spondylitis. The antigens for these receptors are not known. Study-level results: Typical of ankylosing spondylitis blood, it appeared, was a TCR beta motif of roughly eight highly homologous variants.

TCRdb passed the 5' RACE reads through MiXCR, listing each CDR3 protein once. The table lists some 450,000 distinct CDR3 sequences, 15% to 20% of them singletons. The sequenced sample consisted of blood, either unsorted or a sorted T cell fraction (not recorded which). The receptors come from a male donor with ankylosing spondylitis.

This clonotype was counted between two and nine times. This chain links TRBV20-1 with TRBJ2-5, with 10 bases identical to TRBD2. The CDR3 runs 16 residues. V trimming: 2 bases; J trimming: 3 bases; junction bases outside the gene matches: 9. From germline, CDR1 is DFQATT and CDR2 SNEGSKA (reference sequence). This chain's CDR3 is CSARMASGSVKETQYF. The CDR3 bases are TGCAGTGCTAGAATGGCTAGCGGGAGTGTTAAAGAGACCCAGTACTTC.

This clonotype was seen many times. The genes are TRBV20-1 and TRBJ2-3, with 8 bases lining up with TRBD2. The CDR3 consists of 14 residues. The V gene's germline CDR1 is DFQATT and CDR2 SNEGSKA (reference sequence). Trimming removed 4 bases from V and 7 bases from J; junction bases left unmatched: 10. CDR3: CSANSPSGGYTQYF. DNA for the CDR3: TGCAGTGCTAATTCCCCTTCGGGGGGGTATACGCAGTATTTT.

The chain has TRBV27 and TRBJ1-2, with 11 bases matching TRBD1. V was clipped by 6 bases and J by 7 bases; unmatched bases: 13. CDR1 and CDR2 (germline): MNHEY, SMNVEV (reference sequence). The CDR3 is made up of 16 amino acids. CDR3 DNA: TGTGCCAGCAGAGTACTCAGCGGGACAGGGGGTGGTGGCTACACCTTC. This translates into CASRVLSGTGGGGYTF.

CDR3 sequence: CSARDRARGEKLFF. In nucleotides, the CDR3 is TGCAGTGCTAGGGACAGGGCACGGGGCGAAAAACTGTTTTTT. V is TRBV20-1 and J is TRBJ1-4, with 8 bases lining up with TRBD1. This CDR3 is built from 14 residues. From germline, CDR1 is DFQATT and CDR2 SNEGSKA (reference sequence). V trimming: 3 bases; J trimming: 8 bases; junction bases outside the gene matches: 8.

This clonotype turned up a few times. A read error may account for a junction end that differs from germline. V is TRBV20-1 and J is TRBJ2-1; perhaps TRBD1 as D (6 bases). The CDR3 sequence is 18 residues long. Germline values: CDR1 DFQATT, CDR2 SNEGSKA (reference sequence). The CDR3 sequence is CCARNAEWDKNKNNEQFF. CDR3 bases: TGCTGTGCTAGGAATGCAGAGTGGGACAAAAATAAGAACAATGAGCAGTTCTTC.

This clonotype has a handful of counts. V is TRBV20-1 and J is TRBJ1-2, with 8 positions matching TRBD1. The CDR3 covers 14 residues. The junction had 5 bases not matched to a gene; V was cut back by 1 base and J by 4 bases. Per the germline V gene, CDR1 is DFQATT and CDR2 is SNEGSKA (reference sequence). In nucleotides, the CDR3 is TGCAGTGCTAGAGGACAGGGGTTTTCCTATGGCTACACCTTC. This encodes CSARGQGFSYGYTF.

The chain has TRBV21-1 and TRBJ2-7; the D call TRBD2 from the table was never checked on the DNA. TRBV21-1 is labeled a pseudogene. This CDR3 region has 16 residues. Written as DNA, the CDR3 is TGTGCCAGCAGCAAAACCTGGACTAGCGCAACCTACGAGCAGTACTTC. Its protein is CASSKTWTSATYEQYF.

In this sample, this clonotype turned up a few times. This chain links TRBV19 with TRBJ2-3, with 9 bases that match TRBD1. With V trimmed by 8 bases and J by 4 bases, 4 bases remained unmatched. CDR1 and CDR2 from the germline V gene are LNHDA and SQIVND (reference sequence). This CDR3 has 13 residues. The CDR3 loop reads CASERTGADTQYF. In DNA, the CDR3 is TGTGCCAGTGAGAGGACAGGGGCAGATACGCAGTATTTT. Using reference TRBV19 and TRBJ2-3 for the parts outside the CDR3, the full variable domain is DGGITQSPKYLFRKEGQNVTLSCEQNLNHDAMYWYRQDPGQGLRLIYYSQIVNDFQKGDIAEGYSVSREKKESFPLTVTSAQKNPTAFYLCASERTGADTQYFGPGTRLTVL.

This clonotype has just a few counts. The CDR3 DNA reads TGTGCCAGCAGCTTTAAGGGACAGGGGGCCTTCACAGATACGCAGTATTTT. Residues: CASSFKGQGAFTDTQYF. The chain has TRBV11-2 and TRBJ2-3; TRBD1 agrees at 12 bases. Germline-derived CDR1 and CDR2 are SGHAT and FQNNGV. CDR3 length: 17 amino acids. With V trimmed by 3 bases and J by 2 bases, 6 bases remained unmatched.

V gene TRBV6-1 combines with J gene TRBJ2-3; weak D call: TRBD2 (5 bases). V shed 2 bases and J shed 0 bases, with 12 bases lying between them. Germline CDR1 and CDR2: MNHNS and SASEGT. The CDR3 totals 16 residues. The CDR3 here is CASSEYKRTSTDTQYF. The CDR3 DNA reads as TGTGCCAGCAGTGAATATAAGCGGACTAGCACAGATACGCAGTATTTT.

This clonotype occurred many times. The V call is TRBV12-3 or TRBV12-4, the J call TRBJ2-3; the D gene is possibly TRBD2 (5 bases). V lost 8 bases to trimming and J lost 0 bases, with 9 bases between them. There are 13 residues in the CDR3. The CDR3 sequence is CASREPSTDTQYF. The CDR3 nucleotides read TGTGCCAGCCGGGAACCTAGCACAGATACGCAGTATTTT.

A few counts support this clonotype. The chain has TRBV7-9 and TRBJ2-7, with D unresolved. Per the germline V gene, CDR1 is SEHNR and CDR2 is FQNEAQ (reference sequence). This CDR3 region has 14 residues. With 3 bases removed from V and 7 bases from J, the gap between germline ends came to 16 bases. CDR3 region: CASSFYAPAREQYF. CDR3 nucleotide sequence: TGTGCCAGCAGCTTTTATGCCCCCGCGAGGGAGCAGTACTTC.

This clonotype was counted between two and nine times. The genes are TRBV6-1 and TRBJ2-1; D is perhaps TRBD1 or TRBD2 (6 bases each). V was cut by 6 bases and J by 12 bases, with 21 bases left in between. This CDR3 is built from 14 residues. Germline V lookup: CDR1 MNHNS, CDR2 SASEGT. CDR3 residues: CASRGGSILGGQFF. As DNA, the CDR3 is TGTGCCAGCAGGGGGGGCAGTATCTTAGGTGGGCAGTTCTTC.

This clonotype was detected only a few times. This chain connects TRBV4-1 to TRBJ2-7, with 11 bases matching TRBD1. With V trimmed by 1 base and J by 0 bases, 5 bases remained unmatched. The CDR3 has 17 residues. Germline loops: CDR1 MGHRA, CDR2 YSYEKL. CDR3 nucleotide sequence: TGCGCCAGCAGCCAAGTGGGACAGGGGGTTCTCTCCTACGAGCAGTACTTC. It translates to CASSQVGQGVLSYEQYF.

A few counts support this clonotype. The chain joins TRBV28 to TRBJ2-7; 8 positions match TRBD2. The V segment lost 6 bases and the J segment 3 bases; nucleotides outside the gene matches: 13. The CDR3 runs 16 residues. Looked up from germline, CDR1 is MDHEN and CDR2 is SYDVKM. The CDR3 sequence is CASRHVSGTIFYEQYF. The CDR3 DNA follows: TGTGCCAGCAGGCATGTTAGCGGGACAATCTTCTACGAGCAGTACTTC.

The gene calls are TRBV7-9 and TRBJ1-5; no firm D call. The CDR3 contains 12 residues. CDR1 is SEHNR and CDR2 is FQNEAQ in the germline V gene (reference sequence). V lost 5 bases to trimming and J lost 4 bases, with 6 bases between them. CDR3 nucleotides: TGTGCCAGCAGCCCGGGGAATCAGCCCCAGCATTTT. Amino acid sequence: CASSPGNQPQHF. Filled out from reference TRBV7-9 and TRBJ1-5, the complete variable domain reads DTGVSQNPRHKITKRGQNVTFRCDPISEHNRLYWYRQTLGQGPEFLTYFQNEAQLEKSRLLSDRFSAERPKGSFSTLEIQRTEQGDSAMYLCASSPGNQPQHFGDGTRLSIL.

The chain combines TRBV18 with TRBJ1-3; a possible D gene is TRBD1 (5 bases). With 2 bases removed from V and 0 bases from J, the gap between germline ends came to 11 bases. CDR1 is KGHSH and CDR2 is LQKENI in the germline V gene. This CDR3 contains 16 residues. The CDR3 loop is CASSPSRDGSGNTIYF. CDR3 sequence (DNA): TGTGCCAGCTCACCAAGCCGGGACGGCTCTGGAAACACCATATATTTT.

J is TRBJ2-1 and V is TRBV5-1; 9 bases match TRBD2. The CDR3 covers 18 residues. The V segment lost 4 bases and the J segment 11 bases; nucleotides outside the gene matches: 22. Germline-derived CDR1 and CDR2 are SGHRS and YFSETQ. The CDR3 coding sequence is TGCGCCAGCAGCCTTGATTGGGGGACTAGCCTAGCAAGCCGGCAGCAGTTCTTC. It encodes CASSLDWGTSLASRQQFF.

This clonotype was observed a few times. The rearrangement uses TRBV3-1 and TRBJ1-1, with no clear D. The CDR3 is made up of 11 amino acids. Per germline, CDR1 LGHDT and CDR2 YNNKEL (reference sequence). Trimming stripped 0 bases from V and 9 bases from J, with 5 bases between. CDR3 sequence reads: CASSQEGKAFF. CDR3 nucleotides: TGTGCCAGCAGCCAAGAAGGTAAAGCTTTCTTT.

The chain combines TRBV27 with TRBJ2-1; 8 bases are a match to TRBD1. The germline V gene has CDR1 MNHEY and CDR2 SMNVEV (reference sequence). V was pared by 8 bases and J by 5 bases, with 17 bases of the junction left unmatched. The CDR3 is made up of 17 amino acids. For the CDR3, the DNA is TGTGCCAGCCGACTTTTCCAGGGGGCCCAGGGAGACAATGAGCAGTTCTTC. Residues: CASRLFQGAQGDNEQFF.

This clonotype was found a few times. The chain combines TRBV6-1 with TRBJ1-2; TRBD1 is a possible D gene (5 bases). CDR1 and CDR2 from the germline V gene are MNHNS and SASEGT. With 7 bases removed from V and 4 bases from J, the gap between germline ends came to 19 bases. CDR3 length: 15 amino acids. In nucleotides, the CDR3 is TGTGCCAGCATCAAGGGACGCTCCCCCTCCTATGGCTACACCTTC. Translating it yields CASIKGRSPSYGYTF.

The chain carries TRBV14 and TRBJ1-3; D is uncertain. V was cut by 4 bases and J by 4 bases, with 8 bases left in between. The CDR3 has 13 amino acids. Germline CDR1 is SGHDN and CDR2 is FVKESK. As DNA, the CDR3 is TGTGCCAGCAGCCCTTATAAGGGAAACACCATATATTTT. Amino acids: CASSPYKGNTIYF.

This clonotype was picked up a small number of times. The rearrangement joins TRBV10-3 to TRBJ1-1; D ambiguous. V was shortened by 4 bases and J by 1 base, with 4 bases between the two germline ends. Germline assignment: CDR1 ENHRY and CDR2 SYGVKD. This CDR3 is built from 12 residues. As DNA, the CDR3 is TGTGCCATCAGTGCACAGAACACTGAAGCTTTCTTT. This translates into CAISAQNTEAFF.

The rearrangement links TRBV27 to TRBJ1-1, with TRBD1 identical over 7 bases. The CDR3 covers 15 residues. V was pared by 2 bases and J by 4 bases, with 7 bases of the junction left unmatched. Per the germline V gene, CDR1 is MNHEY and CDR2 is SMNVEV (reference sequence). In DNA form, the CDR3 reads TGTGCCAGCAGTTTAGGGACAGTTAGGGGCACTGAAGCTTTCTTT. It encodes CASSLGTVRGTEAFF.

This clonotype was counted only a few times. The chain combines TRBV11-2 with TRBJ2-2; the D is unclear. CDR1 and CDR2 from the germline V gene are SGHAT and FQNNGV. V dropped 5 bases and J dropped 3 bases, with 10 bases sitting between them. The CDR3 consists of 14 residues. The chain's CDR3 is CASSHRRHTGELFF. The CDR3 DNA is TGTGCCAGCAGCCATCGACGGCACACCGGGGAGCTGTTTTTT. Drawing the rest from reference TRBV11-2 and TRBJ2-2, the complete variable domain is EAGVAQSPRYKIIEKRQSVAFWCNPISGHATLYWYQQILGQGPKLLIQFQNNGVVDDSQLPKDRFSAERLKGVDSTLKIQPAKLEDSAVYLCASSHRRHTGELFFGEGSRLTVL.

The rearrangement uses TRBV20-1 and TRBJ2-7, with TRBD1 identical over 9 bases. The germline CDR1 and CDR2 sequences are DFQATT and SNEGSKA (reference sequence). V lost 5 bases and J lost 6; bases outside the gene matches: 5. CDR3 length equals 12 residues. The CDR3 DNA reads as TGCAGTGCTGGGGGACAGGGTGCCGAGCAGTACTTC. Encoded protein: CSAGGQGAEQYF.

The V call is TRBV5-6, the J call TRBJ1-1; a possible D gene is TRBD1 (6 bases). The length of the CDR3 is 16 residues. Germline-derived CDR1 and CDR2 are SGHDT and YYEEEE. With 2 bases removed from V and 5 bases from J, the gap between germline ends came to 19 bases. The CDR3 nucleotides are TGTGCCAGCAGCTTATTATCCGGGGGGCCGGGGACTGAAGCTTTCTTT. It yields the protein CASSLLSGGPGTEAFF.

This clonotype was seen at least ten times. J is TRBJ2-1 and V is TRBV12-3 or TRBV12-4, with D possibly being TRBD2 (5 bases). Deletions cut 2 bases from V and 0 bases from J, with 11 bases between. The CDR3 contains 16 residues. The DNA for the CDR3 is TGTGCCAGCAGTTTATACTCTCTAGCCTCCTACAATGAGCAGTTCTTC. It codes for CASSLYSLASYNEQFF.

V gene TRBV6-1 combines with J gene TRBJ1-2, with 10 bases fitting TRBD1. Germline loops: CDR1 MNHNS, CDR2 SASEGT. Trimming took 5 bases from V and 8 from J; bases not matched to a gene: 5. This CDR3 contains 13 residues. This CDR3 is CASSPQTGGGYTF. DNA of the CDR3: TGTGCCAGCAGTCCACAGACAGGGGGCGGCTACACCTTC.